These 21 T cell receptor beta chains share one sample of origin, sequenced in a study of vaccination and CD4 T cells after COVID-19. MiXCR was run by TCRdb on the PCR reads, yielding one entry per CDR3 protein. The sample consists of 15,000 to 25,000 distinct CDR3 sequences, over 45% of them appearing once. The sample here was CD4+ T cells from blood, taken after SARS-CoV-2 vaccination. Source of these receptors: a human donor who had recovered from COVID-19.

This clonotype has a single count. The V call is TRBV6-1, the J call TRBJ1-1; maybe TRBD1 (5 bases). Germline CDR1 reads MNHNS; CDR2 reads SASEGT. Trimming removed 3 bases at V and 10 bases at J, with 12 bases between. The CDR3 runs 12 residues. The CDR3 is CASSDGTAGAFF. The CDR3 DNA reads as TGTGCCAGCAGTGATGGGACCGCAGGAGCTTTCTTT.

The V call is TRBV7-9, the J call TRBJ2-7; no clear D. The J call may be wrong; the DNA end is better matched by TRBJ2-5. The CDR3 runs to 15 residues. The germline CDR1 and CDR2 sequences are SEHNR and FQNEAQ (reference sequence). In nucleotides, the CDR3 is TGTGCCAGCAGCTTAGGGCAGCAGGCCCCAGAGACCCAGTACTTC. Translated, it gives CASSLGQQAPETQYF.

The gene calls are TRBV7-2 and TRBJ1-6, with 10 bases matching TRBD1. The CDR3 contains 15 residues. The V gene end was trimmed by 5 bases and the J gene end by 6 bases; junction bases not matched to a gene: 4. Germline CDR1 SGHTA, CDR2 FQGNSA. The CDR3 DNA is TGTGCCAGCAGCCGTTGGACAGGGGGTAATTCACCCCTCCACTTT. Amino acid sequence: CASSRWTGGNSPLHF.

The V and J genes are TRBV7-7 and TRBJ2-3; 11 positions agree with TRBD2. Germline trimming cut 4 bases from V and 7 bases from J; bases unmatched to any gene: 7. The CDR3 has 15 amino acids. Germline assignment: CDR1 SSHAT and CDR2 FNYEAQ (reference sequence). The CDR3: CASSSGLAEGYTQYF. CDR3 DNA sequence: TGTGCCAGCAGCTCGGGACTAGCGGAGGGGTATACGCAGTATTTT.

The chain is built from TRBV7-9 and TRBJ2-1, with 10 positions matching TRBD1. Germline values: CDR1 SEHNR, CDR2 FQNEAQ (reference sequence). J lost 7 bases, V lost 4 bases, and 7 bases had no gene match. The CDR3 has 15 amino acids. The CDR3 sequence: CASSWGTGARNEQFF. The CDR3 nucleotides read TGTGCCAGCAGCTGGGGGACAGGGGCTAGGAATGAGCAGTTCTTC.

This clonotype was picked up a small number of times. V usage is TRBV20-1 and J usage is TRBJ2-2; no clear D. Deletions cut 0 bases from V and 0 bases from J, with 17 bases between. The CDR3 sequence is 18 residues long. Looked up from germline, CDR1 is DFQATT and CDR2 is SNEGSKA (reference sequence). The CDR3, as DNA: TGCAGTGCTAGAGACCAAAGCCGTGGTTCAGCGAACACCGGGGAGCTGTTTTTT. This codes for CSARDQSRGSANTGELFF.

The CDR3 is CASRIGGRTTYNEQFF. In DNA form, the CDR3 reads TGTGCCAGCAGAATTGGTGGACGGACAACCTACAATGAGCAGTTCTTC. The rearrangement joins TRBV5-3 to TRBJ2-1; TRBD1 might be the D (5 bases). TRBV5-3 is noted as an ORF with a role that remains uncertain. This CDR3 is 16 amino acids long. The germline V and J ends were trimmed by 8 bases and 2 bases, with 20 bases remaining between them.

This clonotype was detected only once. The chain joins TRBV28 to TRBJ2-5; 7 bases map to TRBD2. J lost 5 bases, V lost 3 bases, and 9 bases had no gene match. Germline lookup yields CDR1 MDHEN and CDR2 SYDVKM. The CDR3 is made up of 15 amino acids. In DNA form, the CDR3 reads TGTGCCAGCAGTTTGCCAGCGGGGACGGGGGAGACCCAGTACTTC. Its translation is CASSLPAGTGETQYF.

The chain is built from TRBV15 and TRBJ2-7, with TRBD2 matching 10 bases. CDR1 LNHNV and CDR2 YYDKDF come from the germline V gene (reference sequence). V trimming: 0 bases; J trimming: 6 bases; junction bases outside the gene matches: 2. This CDR3 is 14 amino acids long. This chain's CDR3 is CATSRDSSGSEQYF. For the CDR3, the DNA is TGTGCCACCAGCAGAGATTCTAGCGGGAGCGAGCAGTACTTC.

V gene TRBV2 combines with J gene TRBJ2-5; 7 nucleotides agree with TRBD2. V lost 0 bases to trimming and J lost 6 bases; unmatched junction nucleotides: 13. Per germline, CDR1 SNHLY and CDR2 FYNNEI. The CDR3 consists of 17 residues. CDR3 protein: CASSEARTGGRSKTQYF. The CDR3 DNA reads as TGTGCCAGCAGTGAAGCGAGGACGGGAGGCCGTTCGAAGACCCAGTACTTC.

The chain joins TRBV2 to TRBJ2-7; 8 bases match TRBD1. This CDR3 has 13 residues. V gave up 9 bases and J gave up 3 bases; unmatched junction bases: 7. Germline lookup yields CDR1 SNHLY and CDR2 FYNNEI. The CDR3 region is CASRNTGGYEQYF. The CDR3, as DNA: TGTGCCAGTCGTAATACAGGGGGCTACGAGCAGTACTTC.

This chain uses TRBV10-1 with TRBJ1-5; the match to TRBD1 covers 7 bases. The germline CDR1 and CDR2 sequences are WNHNN and SYGVQD (reference sequence). The CDR3 contains 11 residues. V dropped 7 bases and J dropped 7; count of bases not matched to a gene: 1. The chain's CDR3 is CASKQGQPQHF. The CDR3 DNA follows: TGCGCCAGCAAACAGGGGCAGCCCCAGCATTTT.

The table lists this clonotype with a few counts. The chain joins TRBV20-1 to TRBJ2-2; unclear D gene. The CDR3 totals 13 residues. Per germline, CDR1 DFQATT and CDR2 SNEGSKA (reference sequence). The germline V and J ends were trimmed by 1 base and 2 bases, with 5 bases remaining between them. This CDR3 reads CSARVLNTGELFF. The CDR3, as DNA: TGCAGTGCTAGAGTCCTTAACACCGGGGAGCTGTTTTTT.

This clonotype was found a few times. This rearrangement joins TRBV7-3 to TRBJ1-1, with D tentatively TRBD1 (5 bases). Germline V gene sequence: CDR1 SGHTA, CDR2 FQGTGA. CDR3 size: 13 residues. V shed 1 base and J shed 8 bases, with 11 bases lying between them. CDR3 nucleotide sequence: TGTGCCAGCAGCTTAAATCAGGGCAGGGAAGCTTTCTTT. The encoded protein is CASSLNQGREAFF.

In this sample, this clonotype turned up a few times. The J gene is TRBJ1-5, the V gene TRBV20-1, with a tentative D call TRBD1 (5 bases). Germline V CDR1 and CDR2: DFQATT, SNEGSKA (reference sequence). The CDR3 spans 12 residues. Trimming shortened V by 6 bases and J by 5 bases, and 11 bases separated the two germline ends. CDR3 sequence reads: CSAGAGDQPQHF. In nucleotides, the CDR3 is TGCAGTGCAGGGGCGGGAGATCAGCCCCAGCATTTT.

The chain carries TRBV6-1 and TRBJ2-5; 9 bases fit TRBD2. The CDR3 consists of 17 residues. The ends lost 10 bases at V and 6 bases at J; junction bases unmatched: 21. CDR1 MNHNS and CDR2 SASEGT come from the germline V gene. The CDR3 loop reads CATEAGTSRTSGKTQYF. The CDR3 nucleotides read TGTGCCACCGAAGCCGGGACTAGCAGGACATCGGGGAAGACCCAGTACTTC.

The CDR3 nucleotides are TGCGCCAGCAGTACCGGACTAGCGGGAGGGGAGACCCAGTACTTC. Protein product: CASSTGLAGGETQYF. The rearrangement uses TRBV5-1 and TRBJ2-5, with 15 bases matching TRBD2. The CDR3 covers 15 residues. Trimming at V came to 5 bases and at J to 5 bases, leaving 4 bases not matched to a gene. The V gene's germline CDR1 is SGHRS and CDR2 YFSETQ.

This clonotype occurred a few times. The rearrangement links TRBV7-2 to TRBJ2-3; 8 bases are a match to TRBD2. From germline, CDR1 is SGHTA and CDR2 FQGNSA. The CDR3 runs to 15 residues. Germline trimming cut 0 bases from V and 5 bases from J; bases unmatched to any gene: 4. CDR3 bases: TGTGCCAGCAGCTTAGCCGGGGGGGGCATAGATACGCAGTATTTT. Its translation is CASSLAGGGIDTQYF.

The chain combines TRBV6-2 or TRBV6-3 with TRBJ2-7; perhaps TRBD2 as D (6 bases). The V gene's germline CDR1 is MNHEY and CDR2 SVGEGT. The CDR3 consists of 16 residues. V gave up 5 bases and J gave up 3 bases, with 20 bases separating them. CDR3 nucleotides: TGTGCCAGCAGTCAAGGCCCCAGGGACTCCCACTACGAGCAGTACTTC. Protein sequence: CASSQGPRDSHYEQYF.

The chain recombines TRBV20-1 with TRBJ1-4; no reliable D call. CDR1 and CDR2 (germline): DFQATT, SNEGSKA (reference sequence). V lost 0 bases and J 0 bases, leaving 17 bases between the germline ends. The CDR3 runs to 18 residues. This CDR3 is CSARDSGRGRATNEKLFF. The CDR3 region has the DNA TGCAGTGCTAGAGATAGTGGCCGAGGCAGAGCAACTAATGAAAAACTGTTTTTT.

V gene TRBV5-4 combines with J gene TRBJ2-1, with D unresolved. The V gene lost 4 bases and the J gene lost 6 bases, with 11 bases spanning the gap. Germline V gives CDR1 SGHNT, CDR2 YYREEE (reference sequence). The CDR3 has 13 residues. The chain's CDR3 is CASSNPALNEQFF. As DNA, the CDR3 is TGTGCCAGCAGCAACCCAGCTCTCAATGAGCAGTTCTTC.